This T cell receptor (beta chain) was identified in a study of T cells after yellow fever vaccination (dated by TCRdb to the late 2010s). For context, the study as a whole: Libraries from fractions with low cell numbers were prepared with the SMART-Seq v4 Ultra Low Input RNA kit. Bulk TCR alpha and beta repertoires were sequenced longitudinally to track T-cell clones before and after primary and booster YFV17D yellow fever vaccination. Two healthy male donors, one aged 18 to 30 and one aged 30 to 40 years, were included in the cohort. Blood was collected at multiple timepoints before and after primary and secondary immunization, and bulk PBMC replicates and cell subsets were isolated.

This clonotype was detected a few times. It lacks a known antigen. No much larger clone exists at a distance of one base, and base qualities are not known. TCR cDNA was made using 5'RACE template switching, a step that added a universal primer site and unique molecular identifiers. cDNA synthesis was primed from both the TCR alpha and TCR beta constant segments. Two PCR steps were used to amplify libraries, with sample barcodes and sequencing adapters being added in the second step. Sequencing of the libraries was done on either Illumina HiSeq 2500 (2x100 bp) or NovaSeq (2x150 bp). The paper's data handling went like this. MIGEC was used to demultiplex reads and collapse the reads into UMI consensus sequences, and MiXCR was used for V(D)J alignment. Using edgeR on replicate PBMC samples, clonotypes were called vaccine-responding if FDR was below 0.01 and the log2 fold change was above 5 up to day 15. Each bulk clonotype was labeled CD4 or CD8 based on which sequenced repertoire, CD4 or CD8, contained the clonotype at higher abundance. TCRdb took the public reads, trimmed them with fastp at Q25, ran MiXCR for clone calling and kept in-frame beta chains. Duplicate CDR3 protein sequences are folded into a single record with the most common DNA and genes. These V and J calls originate from TCRdb's pipeline instead of the authors' own analysis. The sample table shows roughly 240,000 distinct CDR3 sequences, and 6.5% to 7.5% are seen once. The ten most abundant clones make up around 1.1% of the sample.

Here is what the overall study found, with its caveats: Computational filtering was needed because FACS-sorted repertoires could contain abundant contaminating clonotypes from the bulk population. Most clones expanded after primary vaccination were re-detected after the booster (almost 97% of CD4 and around 88% of CD8), suggesting broad memory maintenance. The secondary T-cell response was weaker than the primary response but faster, peaking on day 5 instead of day 15. The study included only a couple of donors, which limits how far the findings can be generalized. A small fraction of clonotypes appeared in both the CD4 and CD8 compartments, likely as a result of convergent recombination.

The treatment or condition label, as the study defines it: live attenuated yellow fever vaccine strain. PBMCs were isolated from peripheral blood using a standard Ficoll-Paque protocol. Dynabeads CD4 and CD8 positive selection kits were used to isolate the CD4 and CD8 T-cell fractions. TriZol was used to extract RNA from bulk PBMCs, from CD4 and CD8 fractions, and from dextramer-positive and dextramer-negative fractions. The sequences come from CD4+ T cells sorted from PBMCs, collected on the day of the yellow fever booster vaccination. The sequence was obtained from a man under 40 who received the YFV17D yellow fever vaccine.

DNA sequence: TGCAGTGCTAGTGCGAGCGGGAGAGGAGATACGCAGTATTTT. It encodes CSASASGRGDTQYF. The chain was built from TRBV20-1 and TRBJ2-3; TRBD2 lines up with 8 middle nucleotides. The CDR3 runs 14 amino acids, cysteine and phenylalanine included. The read is trimmed to its CDR3 DNA, 42 bases read in frame from base 1. For this chain, trimming is 3 bases at the V end and 5 bases at the J end, and the number of junction bases without a gene match is 7. Taken from the germline V gene (reference sequence), the CDR1 and CDR2 loops are DFQATT and SNEGSKA.